This T cell receptor beta chain originates from a study of T cells in Graves' hyperthyroidism and ophthalmopathy. Regions amplified from RNA transcripts were the TCR beta CDR3 regions. Initially, a first-round RT-PCR of the TCR CDR3 employed the HTBI primer set. TCRdb re-analysed the multiplex PCR reads in MiXCR, keeping a single row per CDR3 protein. Found here are some 800,000 distinct CDR3 sequences, 38% of them singletons; the top ten hold 8% to 9%. There are 15 residues in the CDR3. Germline V CDR1 and CDR2: GTSNPN, SVGIG (reference sequence). The V segment lost 8 bases and the J segment 0 bases; nucleotides outside the gene matches: 12.

J is TRBJ1-1 and V is TRBV30; TRBD1 matches at 7 bases. Sequencing input: blood. This clonotype was obtained from a man younger than 30 with Graves' hyperthyroidism. CDR3 sequence: CAGNPGTEMNTEAFF. For the CDR3, the DNA is TGTGCCGGCAACCCCGGGACAGAGATGAACACTGAAGCTTTCTTT.